Below, one T cell receptor (beta chain) is given with its context. As processed by the authors: Estimation of nucleated cell counts was performed using reference gene primer amplification. TCRdb keeps only in-frame clones here, not all; method: immunoSEQ multiplex PCR. From that table come the V and J calls and clone size; the DNA was used to work out D and trimming. This table holds 150,000 to 200,000 clones, around 87% found once. This record comes from a study of blood T cell repertoires in COVID-19. Study overall: Material from acute and convalescent COVID-19 was sourced from the United States, Italy and Spain.

The CDR3 is 14 amino acids. Per the germline V gene, CDR1 is LGHDT and CDR2 is YNNKEL (reference sequence). V shed 0 bases and J shed 7 bases, with 12 bases lying between them. During active infection, Seattle patients enrolled and were then monitored through disease. The sequence was collected from a woman aged 70-85 years with COVID-19, enrolled during active disease. The gene calls are TRBV3-1 (or the pseudogene TRBV3-2) and TRBJ2-5, with D possibly being TRBD2 (6 bases). The sample was peripheral blood. The CDR3 nucleotides read TGTGCCAGCAGCCAAGAGGGACTTCCTGCGACCCAGTACTTC. It encodes CASSQEGLPATQYF.